This T cell receptor (beta chain) was found in a study of blood T cell repertoires in COVID-19. Study overall: Researchers got acute and convalescent COVID-19 samples from the United States, Italy and Spain. PBMCs, B-cell-depleted T cells, or T cells were the source of the cDNA or gDNA that made up the material.

Measured with immunoSEQ multiplex PCR; TCRdb has only the in-frame clones, and not every one. The data hold about 190,000 clones, with approximately 88% observed a single time. The CDR3 is 14 residues long. Trimming removed 7 bases from V and 7 bases from J; junction bases left unmatched: 8. Germline-derived CDR1 and CDR2 are SNHLY and FYNNEI. Participants were aged roughly 18 to 89 years from roughly 26 US areas. Donors of Cohort 3 who recovered were those that had two negative PCRs, clearance, or symptom resolution. This sequence was found in a woman between 25 and 40 years old who had recovered from COVID-19. This chain links TRBV2 with TRBJ1-5; 9 nucleotides match TRBD1. Input material: PBMCs or T cells enriched from blood (not recorded which). This CDR3 reads CASTPGQGIQPQHF. The CDR3 nucleotides are TGTGCCAGCACTCCGGGACAGGGTATACAGCCCCAGCATTTT.